The 15 T cell receptor beta chains listed next were all sequenced from one sample in a study of cytomegalovirus exposure and HLA in healthy donors. Vbeta (60) and Jbeta (13) primers were used in the PCR. Data came from immunoSEQ multiplex PCR; TCRdb stores just in-frame clones and leaves some out. Among over 60,000 clones, under 80% were seen once, and the ten largest hold 14%. The material sequenced was PBMCs. The receptors stem from a male donor in good health and CMV-seropositive.

The chain joins TRBV2 to TRBJ1-1; D is uncertain. Germline CDR1 is SNHLY and CDR2 is FYNNEI. CDR3 length: 13 residues. The V gene lost 6 bases and the J gene lost 3 bases, with 11 bases spanning the gap. CDR3 sequence (DNA): TGTGCCAGCAGAGGAAGAGGGCACACTGAAGCTTTCTTT. Its protein is CASRGRGHTEAFF.

This chain links TRBV4-1 with TRBJ2-1, with 9 bases identical to TRBD1. The V gene end was trimmed by 4 bases and the J gene end by 6 bases; junction bases not matched to a gene: 10. This CDR3 contains 16 residues. CDR1 MGHRA and CDR2 YSYEKL come from the germline V gene. The CDR3 DNA reads as TGCGCCAGCAGCCGCTTGGCGGGGACAGGGCCCAATGAGCAGTTCTTC. Amino acids: CASSRLAGTGPNEQFF.

This clone was counted only a few times. V and J are TRBV7-9 and TRBJ2-7, with unresolved D. Germline V CDR1 and CDR2: SEHNR, FQNEAQ (reference sequence). CDR3 length equals 15 residues. Trimming left V 4 bases short and J 3 bases short, with 16 bases between. The CDR3 DNA sequence: TGTGCCAGCAGCTCCCCAACCGACACGCACTACGAGCAGTACTTC. This gives the protein CASSSPTDTHYEQYF.

The J gene is TRBJ2-3, the V gene TRBV7-6; 8 bases agree with TRBD2. This CDR3 spans 17 amino acids. V was pared by 1 base and J by 2 bases, with 8 bases of the junction left unmatched. Germline-derived CDR1 and CDR2 are SGHVS and FNYEAQ. CDR3 protein: CASSLEEAGGNTDTQYF. The CDR3 DNA sequence: TGTGCCAGCAGCTTAGAAGAGGCGGGGGGCAACACAGATACGCAGTATTTT.

About this clone: The sample has other DNA sequences that encode this CDR3 too. The chain links TRBV19 to TRBJ2-7; 9 bases map to TRBD2. V trimming: 5 bases; J trimming: 3 bases; junction bases outside the gene matches: 2. The CDR3 length is 13 residues. From germline, CDR1 is LNHDA and CDR2 SQIVND (reference sequence). The CDR3 region is CASSLAGNYEQYF. CDR3 nucleotides: TGTGCCAGTAGTCTAGCGGGGAACTACGAGCAGTACTTC.

This clone appeared a single time. A junction boundary mismatches the germline segment, possibly from a read error. V usage is TRBV7-9 and J usage is TRBJ1-2; 8 bases align to TRBD1. Germline CDR1 and CDR2: SEHNR and FQNEAQ (reference sequence). The length of the CDR3 is 17 residues. The CDR3 region has the DNA TGTTCCAGCAGCTCCCCAGGGGGCAGGCGAGGGGACTATGGCTACACCTTC. Its translation is CSSSSPGGRRGDYGYTF.

The CDR3 region is CASSADPGDNYGYTF. The CDR3, as DNA: TGTGCCAGCAGCGCAGATCCGGGAGATAACTATGGCTACACCTTC. V is TRBV5-5 and J is TRBJ1-2; no definite D call. The CDR3 is made up of 15 amino acids. V was shortened by 4 bases and J by 1 base, with 14 bases between the two germline ends. The germline CDR1 and CDR2 sequences are SGHKS and YYEKEE (reference sequence). The full variable domain, its missing parts supplied by reference TRBV5-5 and TRBJ1-2, is DAGVTQSPTHLIKTRGQQVTLRCSPISGHKSVSWYQQVLGQGPQFIFQYYEKEERGRGNFPDRFSARQFPNYSSELNVNALLLGDSALYLCASSADPGDNYGYTFGSGTRLTVV.

This sequence joins TRBV4-1 and TRBJ2-5; 9 bases map to TRBD2. This CDR3 has 16 amino acids. J was trimmed by 5 bases and V by 3 bases; bases with no gene match: 10. Germline loops: CDR1 MGHRA, CDR2 YSYEKL. Written as DNA, the CDR3 is TGCGCCAGCAGCCACCTCGTAGCGGGAGCGGAGGAGACCCAGTACTTC. Protein: CASSHLVAGAEETQYF.

V and J are TRBV19 and TRBJ2-1; D unresolved. Germline V lookup: CDR1 LNHDA, CDR2 SQIVND (reference sequence). The CDR3 runs to 12 residues. Deletions cut 5 bases from V and 4 bases from J, with 6 bases between. The CDR3 spells CASSEAYNEQFF. The CDR3 DNA reads TGTGCCAGTAGTGAGGCTTACAATGAGCAGTTCTTC.

This clone was picked up one time. V usage is TRBV9 and J usage is TRBJ2-7; 7 nucleotides align to TRBD1. The CDR3 loop spans 15 amino acids. Trimming cost V 0 bases and J 4 bases; bases outside gene matches: 7. Germline V gene data show CDR1 as SGDLS and CDR2 as YYNGEE. CDR3 in amino acids: CASSVEGTAIYEQYF. CDR3 nucleotides: TGTGCCAGCAGCGTAGAGGGGACAGCCATTTACGAGCAGTACTTC. The full variable domain, completed using reference TRBV9 and TRBJ2-7, is DSGVTQTPKHLITATGQRVTLRCSPRSGDLSVYWYQQSLDQGLQFLIQYYNGEERAKGNILERFSAQQFPDLHSELNLSSLELGDSALYFCASSVEGTAIYEQYFGPGTRLTVT.

V usage is TRBV5-1 and J usage is TRBJ2-5; TRBD1 agrees at 11 bases. This CDR3 is 15 amino acids long. V lost 1 base to trimming and J lost 4 bases; unmatched junction nucleotides: 3. Looked up from germline, CDR1 is SGHRS and CDR2 is YFSETQ. This CDR3 is CASSLRDRGRETQYF. CDR3 nucleotide sequence: TGCGCCAGCAGCTTGAGGGACAGGGGGAGAGAGACCCAGTACTTC.

This clone appeared a few times. The CDR3 loop reads CASRLDSNQPQHF. CDR3 DNA sequence: TGTGCCAGCAGATTAGATAGCAATCAGCCCCAGCATTTT. This chain joins TRBV6-1 and TRBJ1-5; D gene ambiguous. Germline lookup yields CDR1 MNHNS and CDR2 SASEGT. The V end lost 6 bases, the J end lost 0 bases, and 6 bases lay between the germline ends. This CDR3 is 13 amino acids long.

The genes are TRBV23-1 and TRBJ1-6; D remains unclear. TRBV23-1 counts as an open reading frame of uncertain function. V was clipped by 8 bases and J by 7 bases, with 18 bases between them. The CDR3 extends over 15 amino acids. CDR3 DNA: TGCGCCAGCCAGGTACCAGGCTCTGAAAATTCACCCCTCCACTTT. It specifies CASQVPGSENSPLHF.

This clone has only a few counts. J is TRBJ2-4 and V is TRBV6-1, with D possibly being TRBD1 (5 bases). The CDR3 is 15 amino acids. The germline CDR1 and CDR2 sequences are MNHNS and SASEGT. Trimming pared 5 bases from V and 1 base from J, leaving 12 bases between. The CDR3 region is CASSPKRQAKNIQYF. The CDR3 bases are TGTGCCAGCAGTCCAAAACGACAGGCCAAAAACATTCAGTACTTC.

The chain uses TRBV7-9 and TRBJ2-5; a weak D match, TRBD1 (6 bases). The J call may be wrong; the DNA end is better matched by TRBJ2-7. CDR3 length: 16 amino acids. Germline CDR1 reads SEHNR; CDR2 reads FQNEAQ (reference sequence). CDR3: CASTQTGAGLGGEQYF. CDR3 coding DNA: TGTGCCAGCACCCAGACAGGTGCAGGTCTGGGTGGCGAGCAGTACTTC.